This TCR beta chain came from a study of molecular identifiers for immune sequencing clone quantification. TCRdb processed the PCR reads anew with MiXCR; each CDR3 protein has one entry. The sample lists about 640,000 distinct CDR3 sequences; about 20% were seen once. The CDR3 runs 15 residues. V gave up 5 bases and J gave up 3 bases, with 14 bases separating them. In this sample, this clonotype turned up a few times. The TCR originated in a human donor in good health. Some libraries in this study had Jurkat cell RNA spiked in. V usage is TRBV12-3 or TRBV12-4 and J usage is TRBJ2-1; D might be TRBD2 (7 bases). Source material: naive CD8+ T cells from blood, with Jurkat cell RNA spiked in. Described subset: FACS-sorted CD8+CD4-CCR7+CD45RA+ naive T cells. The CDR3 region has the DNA TGTGCCAGCAGTCATTCGGGGGGCGGCTACAATGAGCAGTTCTTC. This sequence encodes CASSHSGGGYNEQFF.